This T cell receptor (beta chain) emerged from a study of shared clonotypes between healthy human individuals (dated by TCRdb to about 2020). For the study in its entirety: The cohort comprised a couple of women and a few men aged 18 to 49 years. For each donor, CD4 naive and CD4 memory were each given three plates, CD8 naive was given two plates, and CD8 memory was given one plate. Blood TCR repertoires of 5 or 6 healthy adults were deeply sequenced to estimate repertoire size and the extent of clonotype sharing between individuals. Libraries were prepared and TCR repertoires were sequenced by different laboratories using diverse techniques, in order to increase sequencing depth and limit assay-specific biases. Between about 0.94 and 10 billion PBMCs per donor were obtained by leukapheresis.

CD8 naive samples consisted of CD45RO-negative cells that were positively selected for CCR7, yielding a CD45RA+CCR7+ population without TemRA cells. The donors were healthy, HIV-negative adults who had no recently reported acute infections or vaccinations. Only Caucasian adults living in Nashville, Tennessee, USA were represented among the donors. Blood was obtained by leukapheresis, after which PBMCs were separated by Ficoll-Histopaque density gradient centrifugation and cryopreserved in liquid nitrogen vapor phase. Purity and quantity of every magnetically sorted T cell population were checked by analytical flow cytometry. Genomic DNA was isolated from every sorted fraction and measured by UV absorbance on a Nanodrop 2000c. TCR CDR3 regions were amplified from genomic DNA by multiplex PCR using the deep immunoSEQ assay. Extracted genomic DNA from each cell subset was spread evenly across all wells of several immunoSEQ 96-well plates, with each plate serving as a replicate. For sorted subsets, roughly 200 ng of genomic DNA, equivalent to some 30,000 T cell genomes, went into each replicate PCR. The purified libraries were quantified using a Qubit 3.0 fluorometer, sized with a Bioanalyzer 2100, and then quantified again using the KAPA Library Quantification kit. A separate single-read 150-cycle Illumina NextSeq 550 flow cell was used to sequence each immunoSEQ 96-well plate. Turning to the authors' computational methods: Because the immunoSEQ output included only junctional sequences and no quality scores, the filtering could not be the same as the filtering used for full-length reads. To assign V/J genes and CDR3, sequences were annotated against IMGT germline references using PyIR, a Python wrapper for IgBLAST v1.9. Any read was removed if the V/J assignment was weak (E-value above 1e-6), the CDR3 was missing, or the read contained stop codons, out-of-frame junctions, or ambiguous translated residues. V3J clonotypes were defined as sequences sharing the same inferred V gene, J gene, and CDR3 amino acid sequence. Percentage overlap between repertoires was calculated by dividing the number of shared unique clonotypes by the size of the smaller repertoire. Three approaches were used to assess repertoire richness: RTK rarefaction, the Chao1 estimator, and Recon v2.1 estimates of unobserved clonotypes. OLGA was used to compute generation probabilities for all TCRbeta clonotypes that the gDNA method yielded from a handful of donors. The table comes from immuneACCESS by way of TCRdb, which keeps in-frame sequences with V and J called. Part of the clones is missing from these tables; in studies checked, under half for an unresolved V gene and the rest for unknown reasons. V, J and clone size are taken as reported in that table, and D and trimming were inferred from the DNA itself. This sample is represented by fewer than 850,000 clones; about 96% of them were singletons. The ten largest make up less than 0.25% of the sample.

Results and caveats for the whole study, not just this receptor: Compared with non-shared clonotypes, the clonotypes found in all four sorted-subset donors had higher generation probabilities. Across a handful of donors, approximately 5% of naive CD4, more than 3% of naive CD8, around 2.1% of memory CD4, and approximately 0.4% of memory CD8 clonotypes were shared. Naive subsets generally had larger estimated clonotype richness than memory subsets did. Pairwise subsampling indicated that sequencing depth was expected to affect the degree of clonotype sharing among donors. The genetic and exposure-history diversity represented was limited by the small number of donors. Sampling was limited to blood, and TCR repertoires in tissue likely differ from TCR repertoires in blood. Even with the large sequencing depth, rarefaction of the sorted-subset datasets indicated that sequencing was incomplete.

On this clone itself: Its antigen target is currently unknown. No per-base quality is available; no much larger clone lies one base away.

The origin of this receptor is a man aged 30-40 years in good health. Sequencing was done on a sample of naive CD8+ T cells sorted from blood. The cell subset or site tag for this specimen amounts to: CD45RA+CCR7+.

The nucleotide sequence is TGCGCCAGCAGCTTCGGCCGTTCGCCCCACGAGCAGTACTTC. Its coded protein is CASSFGRSPHEQYF. The sequence links TRBV4-3 to TRBJ2-5; the D gene cannot be resolved reliably. The J call may be in error: the DNA end matches TRBJ2-7 better. The CDR3 contains 14 residues, cysteine and phenylalanine counted. The retained sequence is limited to the CDR3, 42 bases, with the frame set at the first base. In the germline V gene, CDR1 corresponds to LGHNA and CDR2 to YSLEER.